This TCR beta chain is from a study of CD8+ T cells in alopecia areata. Broader study findings: Sharing of TCRs across patients appeared less clear than in mice, possibly for HLA-related reasons.

V lost 7 bases and J lost 8, with 15 bases in between. This CDR3 comprises 13 residues. CDR1 and CDR2 from the germline V gene are SNHLY and FYNNEI. Sequencing relied on a cDNA template that was reverse transcribed from extracted RNA. Some clones are missing from TCRdb's copy, which holds only in-frame ones; the method was immunoSEQ multiplex PCR. The sample holds some 180,000 clones, 56% seen once. Remarks on this clone: What it recognizes is unknown.

Sorting of CD4+ and CD8+ T cells was performed on PBMCs. V is TRBV2 and J is TRBJ2-1, with D perhaps matching TRBD2 (5 bases). The receptor comes from a human donor in good health. Sequencing input: CD8+ T cells sorted from blood. Written as DNA, the CDR3 is TGTGCCAGCAAGTGGGAGAAAAAGGATGAGCAGTTCTTC. The encoded protein is CASKWEKKDEQFF.